Listed here is a single T cell receptor (beta chain). What it recognizes is unknown. The source of the sample is a study of tissue T cells after allogeneic stem cell transplantation. Generated by immunoSEQ multiplex PCR, the TCRdb table keeps only in-frame clones and is missing some. The data show about 6,800 clones, roughly 60% seen once. In germline, CDR1 is LGHNA, CDR2 YNFKEQ. CDR3 length: 17 residues. Trimming at V came to 0 bases and at J to 4 bases, leaving 6 bases not matched to a gene. Findings and caveats of the study: Anatomically similar tissues had similar TCR repertoires within each patient.

Material: duodenum tissue, obtained at autopsy. The source of this sequence is a female donor at least 60 years old with lung cancer. V gene TRBV4-2 combines with J gene TRBJ1-2; 12 bases match TRBD1. CDR3: CASSQDYRDRGPYGYTF. The DNA for the CDR3 is TGTGCCAGCAGCCAAGATTATCGGGACAGGGGGCCCTATGGCTACACCTTC.